Listed here are 22 T cell receptor beta chains from one sample, sequenced in a study of shared clonotypes between healthy human individuals. The table came from immunoSEQ multiplex PCR; TCRdb's copy has only in-frame clones and leaves some out. The sample consists of 100,000 to 120,000 clones, about 63% of them appearing once. Input material: memory CD8+ T cells sorted from blood. Regarding subset: CD45RO+ cells pooled with CCR7-negative TemRA cells. These receptors came from a woman in her twenties or thirties in good health.

The chain carries TRBV19 and TRBJ2-5; D unclear. The CDR3 has 17 residues. V lost 3 bases, J lost 2 bases, and 19 bases lay in between. In germline, CDR1 is LNHDA, CDR2 SQIVND (reference sequence). CDR3 in DNA: TGTGCCAGTAGTATCCTTGGTGGGCAGATTCAACAAGAGACCCAGTACTTC. Its translation: CASSILGGQIQQETQYF.

The V call is TRBV6-5, the J call TRBJ2-6, with D perhaps TRBD1 (6 bases). The V end was cut by 4 bases, the J end by 4 bases, with 11 bases between. Germline V gives CDR1 MNHEY, CDR2 SVGAGI. The CDR3 sequence is 15 residues long. The CDR3 nucleotides are TGTGCCAGCAGTTCAGACAGGCCCGGGGCCAACGTCCTGACTTTC. Translated, it gives CASSSDRPGANVLTF.

The CDR3 is CAWSGVGRNSYEQYF. Written as DNA, the CDR3 is TGTGCCTGGAGTGGGGTCGGTCGGAACTCCTACGAGCAGTACTTC. The rearrangement uses TRBV30 and TRBJ2-7; D unresolved. This CDR3 has 15 amino acids. Trimming stripped 1 base from V and 0 bases from J, with 13 bases between. The germline V gene encodes CDR1 GTSNPN and CDR2 SVGIG (reference sequence).

This clone occurred many times. This chain joins TRBV6-4 and TRBJ2-1; 7 nucleotides agree with TRBD2. V gave up 2 bases and J gave up 7 bases; unmatched junction bases: 5. CDR3 length: 14 residues. The V gene's germline CDR1 is MRHNA and CDR2 SNTAGT. The CDR3 loop reads CASSDGDGRNEQFF. The CDR3, as DNA: TGTGCCAGCAGTGACGGGGACGGGAGGAATGAGCAGTTCTTC.

The rearrangement joins TRBV6-5 to TRBJ2-7; 10 bases are shared with TRBD1. V was clipped by 2 bases and J by 3 bases; unmatched bases: 7. The length of the CDR3 is 16 residues. Germline loops: CDR1 MNHEY, CDR2 SVGAGI. CDR3 residues: CASSYGQGGVYYEQYF. Here the CDR3 DNA reads TGTGCCAGCAGTTACGGACAGGGGGGGGTTTACTACGAGCAGTACTTC.

This chain connects TRBV7-8 to TRBJ1-5, with 8 bases fitting TRBD1. The V segment lost 5 bases and the J segment 3 bases; nucleotides outside the gene matches: 9. Germline CDR1 reads SGHVS; CDR2 reads FQNEAQ. This CDR3 contains 16 residues. CDR3 in amino acids: CASSETETGANQPQHF. For the CDR3, the DNA is TGTGCCAGCAGCGAAACAGAGACAGGGGCCAATCAGCCCCAGCATTTT.

In nucleotides, the CDR3 is TGTGCCAGCAGTCCCCGACAGGGACCCCCTGAGGAGCAGTACTTC. Translating it yields CASSPRQGPPEEQYF. This sequence joins TRBV28 and TRBJ2-7; 7 bases are a match to TRBD1. Germline assignment: CDR1 MDHEN and CDR2 SYDVKM. Losses at the gene ends were 5 bases for V and 7 bases for J; bases not matched to a gene: 14. This CDR3 comprises 15 residues.

This clone has more than one count but fewer than ten. CDR3 nucleotide sequence: TGTGCCAGCAGTGACGCAGGGACTAGCTTATACGAGCAGTACTTC. Residues: CASSDAGTSLYEQYF. The chain carries TRBV25-1 and TRBJ2-7, with 9 bases identical to TRBD2. Germline loops: CDR1 MGHDK, CDR2 SYGVNS. V lost 3 bases to trimming and J lost 4 bases; unmatched junction nucleotides: 7. CDR3 length: 15 residues.

There are a few counts of this clone. This chain connects TRBV7-9 to TRBJ1-1; D not certain. V dropped 2 bases and J dropped 1 base, with 5 bases sitting between them. This CDR3 contains 13 residues. Looked up from germline, CDR1 is SEHNR and CDR2 is FQNEAQ (reference sequence). CDR3 DNA: TGTGCCAGCAGCTTAACATCGAACACTGAAGCTTTCTTT. Encoded protein: CASSLTSNTEAFF.

The rearrangement links TRBV23-1 to TRBJ2-4; D ambiguous. TRBV23-1 is recorded as an ORF, its role being uncertain. The V end was cut by 8 bases, the J end by 14 bases, with 7 bases between. The CDR3 runs 8 residues. The CDR3 protein is CASGSKYF. The DNA for the CDR3 is TGCGCCAGCGGATCCAAGTACTTC.

The rearrangement joins TRBV6-4 to TRBJ1-1; D is possibly TRBD1 (5 bases). Trimming cost V 6 bases and J 1 base, with 9 bases left between them. Germline CDR1 reads MRHNA; CDR2 reads SNTAGT. The CDR3 is 13 amino acids. The CDR3 reads CASRKQANTEAFF. The CDR3 region has the DNA TGTGCCAGCAGGAAACAGGCGAACACTGAAGCTTTCTTT.

This chain uses TRBV5-4 with TRBJ2-5; D is possibly TRBD1 (5 bases). The V end lost 3 bases, the J end lost 4 bases, and 13 bases lay between the germline ends. This CDR3 contains 14 residues. In germline, CDR1 is SGHNT, CDR2 YYREEE (reference sequence). The CDR3 bases are TGTGCCAGCAGCTCGACAGTGTATTCAGAGACCCAGTACTTC. This codes for CASSSTVYSETQYF.

The chain joins TRBV6-4 to TRBJ1-1; possible D gene TRBD1, 6 bases. The CDR3 has 14 residues. Germline V CDR1 and CDR2: MRHNA, SNTAGT. Trimming shortened V by 0 bases and J by 5 bases, and 10 bases separated the two germline ends. In DNA, the CDR3 is TGTGCCAGCAGTGACTCGCCGGACAGAACTGAAGCTTTCTTT. Protein product: CASSDSPDRTEAFF.

This chain links TRBV19 with TRBJ2-3, with no clear D. Deletions cut 10 bases from V and 0 bases from J, with 14 bases between. CDR1 is LNHDA and CDR2 is SQIVND in the germline V gene (reference sequence). This CDR3 is 14 amino acids long. CDR3 protein: CATQVQSSTDTQYF. The CDR3 nucleotides read TGTGCCACCCAGGTTCAGAGTAGCACAGATACGCAGTATTTT.

This chain uses TRBV2 with TRBJ2-1; 9 bases are a match to TRBD2. V was pared by 2 bases and J by 9 bases, with 11 bases of the junction left unmatched. Germline V gives CDR1 SNHLY, CDR2 FYNNEI. This CDR3 is 16 amino acids long. CDR3 amino acids: CASSEIGSGRLSEQFF. The CDR3 DNA sequence: TGTGCCAGCAGTGAAATTGGTAGCGGGAGACTCAGTGAGCAGTTCTTC. The full variable domain, in which reference TRBV2 and TRBJ2-1 provide the parts outside the CDR3, is EPEVTQTPSHQVTQMGQEVILRCVPISNHLYFYWYRQILGQKVEFLVSFYNNEISEKSEIFDDQFSVERPDGSNFTLKIRSTKLEDSAMYFCASSEIGSGRLSEQFFGPGTRLTVL.

This clone was detected a few times. The chain combines TRBV19 with TRBJ2-1; D unresolved. The CDR3 length is 13 residues. Trimming stripped 3 bases from V and 3 bases from J, with 6 bases between. Per the germline V gene, CDR1 is LNHDA and CDR2 is SQIVND (reference sequence). This chain's CDR3 is CASSIWVYNEQFF. The CDR3 nucleotides read TGTGCCAGTAGTATCTGGGTCTACAATGAGCAGTTCTTC.

The V call is TRBV19, the J call TRBJ2-2; D gene ambiguous. The CDR3 loop spans 13 amino acids. CDR1 and CDR2 from the germline V gene are LNHDA and SQIVND (reference sequence). V was shortened by 8 bases and J by 3 bases, with 10 bases between the two germline ends. CDR3 region: CASRRWDTGELFF. Written as DNA, the CDR3 is TGTGCCAGTCGTCGATGGGACACCGGGGAGCTGTTTTTT.

The chain uses TRBV4-1 and TRBJ1-5, with D perhaps TRBD1 (5 bases). The CDR3 runs 17 residues. Trimming took off 2 bases at V and 1 base at J, with 15 bases between the two ends. CDR1 MGHRA and CDR2 YSYEKL come from the germline V gene. This CDR3 is CASSQFPIGGSNQPQHF. In DNA, the CDR3 is TGCGCCAGCAGCCAATTCCCCATCGGGGGGAGCAATCAGCCCCAGCATTTT.

The chain uses TRBV5-4 and TRBJ2-3; 14 bases align to TRBD2. Trimming cost V 1 base and J 1 base; bases outside gene matches: 8. The CDR3 covers 19 residues. From germline, CDR1 is SGHNT and CDR2 YYREEE (reference sequence). The CDR3 DNA sequence: TGTGCCAGCAGCTTGTTCCTGGGACTAGCGGGAGTAGGCACAGATACGCAGTATTTT. Protein product: CASSLFLGLAGVGTDTQYF.

This clone has ten or more counts. This chain uses TRBV25-1 with TRBJ1-2, with a tentative D call TRBD1 (6 bases). The V gene lost 5 bases and the J gene lost 5 bases, with 15 bases spanning the gap. Germline V lookup: CDR1 MGHDK, CDR2 SYGVNS. This CDR3 contains 14 residues. CDR3 protein: CASSPPGGAYGYTF. CDR3 bases: TGTGCCAGCAGTCCTCCGGGGGGCGCGTATGGCTACACCTTC.

Written as DNA, the CDR3 is TGTGCCTGGGGGCTTGGGGTGCGGGAGGGATTCGAGCAGTACTTC. This translates into CAWGLGVREGFEQYF. V and J are TRBV30 and TRBJ2-7; TRBD2 agrees at 9 bases. The CDR3 totals 15 residues. CDR1 is GTSNPN and CDR2 is SVGIG in the germline V gene (reference sequence). Unmatched junction bases numbered 14, after V lost 5 bases and J lost 6 bases.

This clone is medium-sized within its sample. This chain links TRBV28 with TRBJ1-2; D not resolved. Trimming removed 1 base from V and 2 bases from J, with 17 bases in between. In germline, CDR1 is MDHEN, CDR2 SYDVKM. The CDR3 consists of 17 residues. CDR3 DNA: TGTGCCAGCAGTTTATTAAATCCCGGACCTGCGAACTATGGCTACACCTTC. Translating gives CASSLLNPGPANYGYTF.